Described below is a single TCR beta chain sequence and its context. This CDR3 is also generated by other DNA sequences in the sample. TCRdb keeps only in-frame clones here, not all; method: immunoSEQ multiplex PCR. The table shows approximately 150,000 clones, with over 80% occurring only once. Cohorts were assigned according to the clinical history that participants reported. The CDR3 covers 14 residues. Germline V CDR1 and CDR2: SGDLS, YYNGEE. V gave up 4 bases and J gave up 0 bases, with 8 bases separating them. This record belongs to a study of blood T cell repertoires in COVID-19. At the level of the study: Nucleic acid was either cDNA or gDNA, and it came from T cells, B-cell-depleted T cells, or PBMCs.

The sequence came from a man aged 55-75 years who had recovered from COVID-19. The source material was PBMCs or T cells enriched from blood (not recorded which). The chain uses TRBV9 and TRBJ2-1, with a weak D call TRBD2 (6 bases). The CDR3 nucleotides are TGTGCCAGCAGCCCCGGGAGCTCCTACAATGAGCAGTTCTTC. Protein sequence: CASSPGSSYNEQFF.